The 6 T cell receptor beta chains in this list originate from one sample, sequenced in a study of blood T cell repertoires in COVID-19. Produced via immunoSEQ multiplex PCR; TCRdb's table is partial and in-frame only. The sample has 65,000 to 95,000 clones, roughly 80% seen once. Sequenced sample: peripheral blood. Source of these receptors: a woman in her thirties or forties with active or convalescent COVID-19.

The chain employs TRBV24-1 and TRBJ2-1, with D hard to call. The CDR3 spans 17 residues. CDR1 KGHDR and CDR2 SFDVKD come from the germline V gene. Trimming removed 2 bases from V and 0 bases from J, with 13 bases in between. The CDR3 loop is CATSDSLRRNSYNEQFF. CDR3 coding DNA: TGTGCCACCAGTGATTCTCTCCGGCGGAACTCCTACAATGAGCAGTTCTTC.

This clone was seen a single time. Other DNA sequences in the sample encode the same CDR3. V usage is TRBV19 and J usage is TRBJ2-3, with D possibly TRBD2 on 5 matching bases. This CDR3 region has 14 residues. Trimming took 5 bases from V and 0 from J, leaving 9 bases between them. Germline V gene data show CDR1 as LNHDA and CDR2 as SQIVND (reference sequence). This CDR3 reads CASSPRTSTDTQYF. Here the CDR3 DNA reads TGTGCCAGTAGTCCAAGGACTAGCACAGATACGCAGTATTTT.

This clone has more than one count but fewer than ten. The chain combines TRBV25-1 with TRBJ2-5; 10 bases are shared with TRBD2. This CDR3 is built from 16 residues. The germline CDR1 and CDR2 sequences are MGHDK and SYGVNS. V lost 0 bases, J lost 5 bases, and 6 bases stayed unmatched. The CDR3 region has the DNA TGTGCCAGCAGTGAATACAGCGGGGGGGCCGGGGAGACCCAGTACTTC. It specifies CASSEYSGGAGETQYF.

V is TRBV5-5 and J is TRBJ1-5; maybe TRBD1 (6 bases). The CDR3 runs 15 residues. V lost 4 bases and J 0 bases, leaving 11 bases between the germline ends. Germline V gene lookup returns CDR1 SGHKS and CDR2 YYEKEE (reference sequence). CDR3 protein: CASSSRGYSNQPQHF. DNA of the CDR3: TGTGCCAGCAGCAGCAGGGGTTATAGCAATCAGCCCCAGCATTTT.

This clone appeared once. The CDR3 DNA is TGCGCCAGCAGCCCTTTCGGGGCAGGGGTTTATAGGTCTGGGGCCAACGTCCTGACTTTC. Amino acids: CASSPFGAGVYRSGANVLTF. This chain joins TRBV4-3 and TRBJ2-6; perhaps TRBD1 as D (6 bases). Germline assignment: CDR1 LGHNA and CDR2 YSLEER. Trimming cost V 4 bases and J 1 base, with 23 bases left between them. The CDR3 sequence is 20 residues long.

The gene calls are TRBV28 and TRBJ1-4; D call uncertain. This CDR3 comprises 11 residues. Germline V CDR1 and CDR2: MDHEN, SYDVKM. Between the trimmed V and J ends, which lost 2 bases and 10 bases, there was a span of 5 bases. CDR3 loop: CASSLRLKLFF. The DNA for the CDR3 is TGTGCCAGCAGTTTACGGTTAAAACTGTTTTTT.